This T cell receptor beta chain derives from a study of T cells in Graves' hyperthyroidism and ophthalmopathy (dated by TCRdb to the late 2010s). Study-level background: Peripheral blood was sampled at the time of initial diagnosis, prior to any treatment. To identify TCR V-J signatures that set the groups apart, the researchers used a discovery cohort of about a hundred patients, made up of 40 to 45 with Graves' ophthalmopathy and about 60 with stable Graves' hyperthyroidism. Prospective prediction of ophthalmopathy was tested in an independent validation cohort of approximately 19 hyperthyroidism patients and 15 to 17 patients who later progressed to ophthalmopathy. The approximately 90 discovery patients were divided at random into training and test sets in a 7:3 ratio. In addition, the study compared T-cell repertoires in thyroid tissue and in blood from over 5 Graves' hyperthyroidism patients. Following sampling, methimazole starting at 30 mg daily was given to hyperthyroidism patients, and high-dose intravenous methylprednisolone was given to ophthalmopathy patients. The paper describes TCR Vbeta CDR3 sequencing of more than 120 peripheral blood samples, made up of 40 to 45 ophthalmopathy patients, some 80 hyperthyroidism patients and 17 progressor patients. Study-wide findings and limitations: Most expanded thyroid clonotypes (frequency above 0.001) were also found in blood, which suggests that blood repertoires may mirror thyroid immune responses. A 13 V-J signature model separated ophthalmopathy from stable hyperthyroidism, with 87.88% sensitivity and around 84% specificity in cross-validation and 80%/75% in testing. In validation, the model predicted progression to ophthalmopathy with roughly 70% sensitivity and less than 80% specificity, a median of approximately 6.5 months before onset. No statistical method was used to fix the sample size in advance, and group allocation was not hidden from the investigators.

Stable Graves' hyperthyroidism was defined as no progression to ophthalmopathy during 18 months of follow-up. The hyperthyroidism patients were between 18 and 65 years old and newly diagnosed, with a disease duration of less than 2 months. Any patient with an uncontrolled infection, another autoimmune disease, pregnancy or lactation was excluded. Clinical symptoms, serum thyroxine and TRAb, thyroid ultrasound, and orbital computed tomography formed the basis for the diagnoses. PBMCs were separated from roughly 10 ml of fresh peripheral blood using Ficoll-Paque density gradient centrifugation. Total RNA was extracted with Trizol reagent, and quality was checked on an Agilent 2100 Bioanalyzer. In its sample, this clonotype was seen many times. Its antigen specificity is not known. There are no base qualities to consult, and no much larger clone falls within one base. The TCR beta CDR3 regions were amplified from the RNA transcripts. For the first round of RT-PCR on the TCR CDR3, the HTBI primer set was used together with the Qiagen OneStep RT-PCR kit. A second multiplex PCR round built the libraries, followed by size selection and purification. The libraries were sequenced on an Illumina HiSeq2000 using paired-end 100 bp reads. The original methods were these. Raw data were processed with SOAPnuke, discarding reads with adapters, uncalled bases, mean Phred below 15, or no exact constant-primer or identifier match. COPE v1.2.5 was used to merge the high-quality paired reads, and each unique nucleotide sequence was defined as a clonotype. MiTCR v1.1 was used to align the clonotypes against IMGT TRBV, TRBD and TRBJ reference segments. The analysis was restricted to V-J combinations with a frequency above 0.0001, which together covered 99.2% of the repertoires. The TCS score was defined as F50 (clonal expansion) divided by E x V (chaos), with BLOSUM62-based TCRdist calculated between CDR3 peptides within each V-J. Welch's t-statistics and random forest reduced 514 V-J features to 10 to 15, which were used in a naive Bayes classifier (R e1071). TCRdb cleaned the public reads at Q25 with fastp, built clones with MiXCR and kept in-frame beta chains. Identical CDR3 proteins give one entry, which carries the most common genes and DNA. The V and J calls and clone size are TCRdb's, not the authors'. The sample table holds 300,000 to 400,000 distinct CDR3 sequences, of which around a sixth were seen once. The ten largest clones add up to around 50% of the sample.

Sample: blood. The clonotype originates from a woman aged 45-60 years with Graves' hyperthyroidism.

This receptor has the CDR3 CASSTVQGSEQYF. In nucleotides, the sequence is TGTGCCAGCTCAACGGTCCAGGGCTCCGAGCAGTACTTC. The chain is assembled from TRBV18 and TRBJ2-7; a tentative D call is TRBD1 (5 bases match). V loses 5 bases, J loses 6 bases, and the germline ends lie 14 bases apart. CDR1 and CDR2, looked up from the germline V gene, are KGHSH and LQKENI. Inclusive of the bounding cysteine and phenylalanine, the CDR3 is 13 residues long. The read is trimmed to its CDR3 DNA, 39 bases read in frame from base 1.